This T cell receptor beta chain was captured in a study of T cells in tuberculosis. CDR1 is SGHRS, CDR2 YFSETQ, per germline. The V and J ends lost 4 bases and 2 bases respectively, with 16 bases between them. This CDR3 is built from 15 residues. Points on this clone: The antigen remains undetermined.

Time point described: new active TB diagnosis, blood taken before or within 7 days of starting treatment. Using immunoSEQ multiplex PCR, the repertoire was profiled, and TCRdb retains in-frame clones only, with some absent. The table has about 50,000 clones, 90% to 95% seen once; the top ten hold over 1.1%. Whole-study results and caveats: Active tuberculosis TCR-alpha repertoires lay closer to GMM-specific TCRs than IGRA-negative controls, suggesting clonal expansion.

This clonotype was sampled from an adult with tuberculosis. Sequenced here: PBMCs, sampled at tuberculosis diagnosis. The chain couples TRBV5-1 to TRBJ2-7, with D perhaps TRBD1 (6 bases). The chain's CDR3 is CASSPLDRSTYEQYF. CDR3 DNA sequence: TGCGCCAGCAGCCCTTTGGACAGATCCACCTACGAGCAGTACTTC.